The 26 T cell receptor beta chains below come from one sample, sequenced in a study of T cell responses to AZD1222 COVID-19 vaccine. Assay used: immunoSEQ multiplex PCR; TCRdb lists only in-frame clones, some missing. Counted here are 110,000 or so clones, more than 85% occurring once; the ten biggest clones make up 6% to 8%. The specimen comprised peripheral blood, sampled 28 days after the second AZD1222 dose. These receptors were collected from an adult who received the AZD1222 COVID-19 vaccine.

J is TRBJ1-5 and V is TRBV6-5; D uncertain. The CDR3 contains 12 residues. Germline CDR1 MNHEY, CDR2 SVGAGI. V was shortened by 7 bases and J by 2 bases, with 6 bases between the two germline ends. DNA for the CDR3: TGTGCCAGCAAGCAGGGCAATCAGCCCCAGCATTTT. This encodes CASKQGNQPQHF.

This chain connects TRBV19 to TRBJ1-5, with a weak D call TRBD1 (6 bases). This CDR3 has 15 residues. V gave up 7 bases and J gave up 5 bases, with 18 bases separating them. In germline, CDR1 is LNHDA, CDR2 SQIVND (reference sequence). CDR3 in amino acids: CASNELGGADQPQHF. The CDR3 region has the DNA TGTGCCAGTAACGAACTGGGGGGCGCGGATCAGCCCCAGCATTTT. The entire variable domain, with the rest obtained from reference TRBV19 and TRBJ1-5, is as follows: DGGITQSPKYLFRKEGQNVTLSCEQNLNHDAMYWYRQDPGQGLRLIYYSQIVNDFQKGDIAEGYSVSREKKESFPLTVTSAQKNPTAFYLCASNELGGADQPQHFGDGTRLSIL.

As to this clone: Other DNA sequences from this sample encode an identical CDR3 as well. This chain joins TRBV11-2 and TRBJ1-5, with TRBD1 matching over 10 bases. The CDR3 consists of 14 residues. Trimming removed 5 bases from V and 5 bases from J; junction bases left unmatched: 3. Germline loops: CDR1 SGHAT, CDR2 FQNNGV. CDR3 sequence: CASSPDRGDQPQHF. The CDR3 DNA follows: TGTGCCAGCAGCCCGGACAGGGGGGATCAGCCCCAGCATTTT.

V usage is TRBV7-3 and J usage is TRBJ2-3; 8 bases fit TRBD2. Germline values: CDR1 SGHTA, CDR2 FQGTGA. The trim removed 4 bases at V and 4 bases at J, leaving 13 bases unmatched. The CDR3 extends over 17 amino acids. CDR3: CASSSGWSAGVPDTQYF. In DNA, the CDR3 is TGTGCCAGCAGCTCCGGGTGGTCAGCGGGGGTCCCAGATACGCAGTATTTT.

The rearrangement uses TRBV6-5 and TRBJ2-5, with D maybe TRBD2 (5 bases). Looked up from germline, CDR1 is MNHEY and CDR2 is SVGAGI. There are 14 residues in the CDR3. V was cut by 6 bases and J by 5 bases, with 16 bases left in between. The CDR3 region has the DNA TGTGCCAGCAGCGTTGGAGAGAGGAGGGAGACCCAGTACTTC. It is translated as CASSVGERRETQYF.

The rearrangement joins TRBV6-5 to TRBJ2-7; D could derive from TRBD1 or TRBD2 (5 bases each). The germline gives CDR1 MNHEY, CDR2 SVGAGI. This CDR3 is 12 amino acids long. The ends were cut back, 7 bases at V and 2 bases at J, with 9 bases in the middle. In DNA, the CDR3 is TGTGCCAGCAACGGGGACGCCTACGAGCAGTACTTC. It is translated as CASNGDAYEQYF.

The chain employs TRBV29-1 and TRBJ1-2; D not resolved. The germline V gene has CDR1 SQVTM and CDR2 ANQGSEA. CDR3 length equals 11 residues. V was clipped by 2 bases and J by 6 bases, with 7 bases between them. The CDR3 coding sequence is TGCAGCGTTGAAAACAGACATGGCTACACCTTC. It encodes CSVENRHGYTF.

The chain couples TRBV11-3 to TRBJ2-3; 8 nucleotides agree with TRBD2. CDR3 length: 16 residues. Germline V gene sequence: CDR1 SGHNT, CDR2 YENEEA. V was clipped by 4 bases and J by 11 bases; unmatched bases: 17. The CDR3 sequence: CASSSGRAGDLLGQYF. CDR3 DNA: TGTGCCAGCAGCTCCGGAAGAGCGGGAGACCTCCTAGGGCAGTATTTT.

This clone was counted once. This chain joins TRBV19 and TRBJ1-6, with D possibly TRBD1 on 5 matching bases. Germline values: CDR1 LNHDA, CDR2 SQIVND (reference sequence). The V end lost 4 bases, the J end lost 4 bases, and 11 bases lay between the germline ends. CDR3 length: 15 residues. The CDR3 sequence is CASSTSGGYNSPLHF. The CDR3 DNA reads TGTGCCAGTAGTACCTCGGGGGGGTATAATTCACCCCTCCACTTT.

The CDR3 region is CASSFSVNEQFF. Here the CDR3 DNA reads TGCGCCAGCAGCTTTTCAGTCAATGAGCAGTTCTTC. The chain uses TRBV5-1 and TRBJ2-1, with D hard to call. With 2 bases removed from V and 6 bases from J, the gap between germline ends came to 6 bases. The germline gives CDR1 SGHRS, CDR2 YFSETQ. This CDR3 region has 12 residues. The full variable domain, rest sourced from reference TRBV5-1 and TRBJ2-1, is KAGVTQTPRYLIKTRGQQVTLSCSPISGHRSVSWYQQTPGQGLQFLFEYFSETQRNKGNFPGRFSGRQFSNSRSEMNVSTLELGDSALYLCASSFSVNEQFFGPGTRLTVL.

This chain uses TRBV11-3 with TRBJ1-6; perhaps TRBD1 as D (5 bases). This CDR3 is 16 amino acids long. V dropped 0 bases and J dropped 7 bases, with 13 bases sitting between them. Germline V lookup: CDR1 SGHNT, CDR2 YENEEA. The CDR3 loop reads CASSLELWGRNSPLHF. CDR3 DNA: TGTGCCAGCAGCTTAGAGTTGTGGGGACGGAATTCACCCCTCCACTTT.

This sequence joins TRBV9 and TRBJ1-4; 7 bases match TRBD1. The germline gives CDR1 SGDLS, CDR2 YYNGEE. V lost 1 base and J lost 7; bases outside the gene matches: 4. CDR3 length: 14 residues. The CDR3 is CASSVTGQTEKLFF. The DNA of the CDR3 is TGTGCCAGCAGCGTAACGGGACAGACTGAAAAACTGTTTTTT.

This clone was seen only once. This chain joins TRBV29-1 and TRBJ2-7; weak D call: TRBD2 (6 bases). Germline loops: CDR1 SQVTM, CDR2 ANQGSEA. Trimming took off 6 bases at V and 6 bases at J, with 18 bases between the two ends. The CDR3 contains 13 residues. The CDR3 DNA follows: TGCAGCGTACTATCCGGGAGCAGCTTCGAGCAGTACTTC. It specifies CSVLSGSSFEQYF.

The gene calls are TRBV2 and TRBJ1-5; TRBD1 aligns across 7 bases. The germline V gene has CDR1 SNHLY and CDR2 FYNNEI. The CDR3 has 16 amino acids. J gave up 1 base and V 7 bases, and 10 bases lay outside the gene matches. CDR3 loop: CASTAADRISNQPQHF. CDR3 in DNA: TGTGCCAGCACCGCCGCGGACAGGATAAGCAATCAGCCCCAGCATTTT. The full variable domain, completed using reference TRBV2 and TRBJ1-5, is EPEVTQTPSHQVTQMGQEVILRCVPISNHLYFYWYRQILGQKVEFLVSFYNNEISEKSEIFDDQFSVERPDGSNFTLKIRSTKLEDSAMYFCASTAADRISNQPQHFGDGTRLSIL.

V and J are TRBV5-6 and TRBJ2-1, with TRBD1 as a possible D gene (5 bases). The germline CDR1 and CDR2 sequences are SGHDT and YYEEEE. V lost 3 bases to trimming and J lost 3 bases, with 13 bases between them. The CDR3 is 15 residues long. CDR3: CASSSPPQGYNEQFF. DNA for the CDR3: TGTGCCAGCAGCTCCCCCCCCCAGGGCTACAATGAGCAGTTCTTC.

The rearrangement links TRBV6-5 to TRBJ2-5; D unclear. Trimming left V 6 bases short and J 2 bases short, with 10 bases between. The CDR3 spans 13 residues. Germline loops: CDR1 MNHEY, CDR2 SVGAGI. CDR3 protein: CASRPGRQETQYF. The CDR3 region has the DNA TGTGCCAGCAGACCCGGACGGCAAGAGACCCAGTACTTC.

CDR3 sequence: CASSPGLYSEQFF. The CDR3 nucleotides read TGTGCCAGCAGCCCCGGACTATACTCTGAGCAGTTCTTC. The V call is TRBV11-3, the J call TRBJ2-1, with D perhaps matching TRBD2 (6 bases). CDR1 is SGHNT, CDR2 YENEEA, per germline. CDR3 length: 13 residues. The V gene lost 5 bases and the J gene lost 9 bases, with 14 bases spanning the gap.

The genes are TRBV4-2 and TRBJ1-4; D gene ambiguous. With 3 bases removed from V and 3 bases from J, the gap between germline ends came to 11 bases. Germline assignment: CDR1 LGHNA and CDR2 YNFKEQ. The CDR3 sequence is 15 residues long. CDR3 region: CASSQDPRANEKLFF. CDR3 coding DNA: TGTGCCAGCAGCCAGGACCCACGGGCTAATGAAAAACTGTTTTTT.

The V call is TRBV11-3, the J call TRBJ2-3; 7 bases are a match to TRBD2. CDR3 length: 14 amino acids. Per germline, CDR1 SGHNT and CDR2 YENEEA. Germline trimming cut 6 bases from V and 0 bases from J; bases unmatched to any gene: 3. CDR3 in DNA: TGTGCCAGCAGTGGGACTACTAGCACAGATACGCAGTATTTT. This gives the protein CASSGTTSTDTQYF.

The V and J genes are TRBV11-3 and TRBJ2-7; TRBD1 matches at 7 bases. Germline V gives CDR1 SGHNT, CDR2 YENEEA. V was clipped by 6 bases and J by 0 bases; unmatched bases: 8. This CDR3 spans 15 amino acids. In DNA, the CDR3 is TGTGCCAGCAGGAAACAGGGACAGTTCTCCTACGAGCAGTACTTC. Protein product: CASRKQGQFSYEQYF.

The chain uses TRBV7-6 and TRBJ2-1; D possibly corresponds to TRBD2 (6 bases). The length of the CDR3 is 16 residues. CDR1 is SGHVS and CDR2 is FNYEAQ in the germline V gene. Between the trimmed V and J ends, which lost 5 bases and 0 bases, there was a span of 14 bases. The CDR3 nucleotides are TGTGCCAGCAGCCCAGGCGGGATTTTCTCCTACAATGAGCAGTTCTTC. This sequence encodes CASSPGGIFSYNEQFF. The variable domain in full, with the rest retrieved from reference TRBV7-6 and TRBJ2-1, is GAGVSQSPRYKVTKRGQDVALRCDPISGHVSLYWYRQALGQGPEFLTYFNYEAQQDKSGLPNDRFSAERPEGSISTLTIQRTEQRDSAMYRCASSPGGIFSYNEQFFGPGTRLTVL.

This clone was seen a handful of times. The rearrangement links TRBV29-1 to TRBJ2-1; 12 nucleotides align to TRBD2. The CDR3 covers 15 residues. The V gene's germline CDR1 is SQVTM and CDR2 ANQGSEA. The trim removed 7 bases at V and 4 bases at J, leaving 8 bases unmatched. DNA of the CDR3: TGCAGCGGAACTAGCGGGAGGCACCTTTACAATGAGCAGTTCTTC. Amino acids: CSGTSGRHLYNEQFF.

The chain recombines TRBV6-2 or TRBV6-3 with TRBJ2-7, with D perhaps being TRBD1 or TRBD2 (5 bases each). The CDR3 consists of 12 residues. V shed 6 bases and J shed 4 bases, with 10 bases lying between them. In germline, CDR1 is MNHEY, CDR2 SVGEGT. The CDR3 region is CASSPREYEQYF. CDR3 coding DNA: TGTGCCAGCAGCCCCAGGGAGTACGAGCAGTACTTC.

The chain recombines TRBV28 with TRBJ2-7; TRBD2 agrees at 10 bases. The ends lost 6 bases at V and 4 bases at J; junction bases unmatched: 9. CDR1 is MDHEN, CDR2 SYDVKM, per germline. The CDR3 loop spans 15 amino acids. CDR3 DNA sequence: TGTGCCAGCAGCCTAGCGGGAGTGGGGACTTACGAGCAGTACTTC. Translation gives CASSLAGVGTYEQYF.

The rearrangement links TRBV11-2 to TRBJ2-4, with a possible D match to TRBD2 (5 bases). Trimming stripped 4 bases from V and 0 bases from J, with 19 bases between. This CDR3 has 18 residues. Germline CDR1 SGHAT, CDR2 FQNNGV. CDR3 region: CASSSLVQSGLAKNIQYF. CDR3 nucleotides: TGTGCCAGCAGCTCCCTCGTCCAGAGCGGACTAGCCAAAAACATTCAGTACTTC.

The chain couples TRBV23-1 to TRBJ1-5, with D possibly matching TRBD1 (5 bases). TRBV23-1 is filed as an ORF, its function uncertain. The CDR3 runs to 18 residues. The V and J ends lost 10 bases and 0 bases respectively, with 25 bases between them. The DNA of the CDR3 is TGCGCCATCCCACTCGGGGCTTCATACTGTTATAGCAATCAGCCCCAGCATTTT. Its protein product is CAIPLGASYCYSNQPQHF.